This T cell receptor beta chain is drawn from a study of T cells in Graves' hyperthyroidism and ophthalmopathy. Points from the study as a whole: Among clonotypes expanded in thyroid above 0.001, most were also found in blood.

Germline V CDR1 and CDR2: SGHAT, FQNNGV. This CDR3 contains 13 residues. Trimming took 5 bases from V and 6 from J, leaving 13 bases between them. RNA transcripts were the template for amplifying TCR beta CDR3 regions. The HTBI primer set served for first-round RT-PCR of the TCR CDR3. TCRdb redid the calling of the multiplex PCR reads with MiXCR, one entry per CDR3 protein. The top ten hold around 30% of the sample, which has about 250,000 distinct CDR3 sequences, 13% to 15% seen once. Hyperthyroidism had been newly diagnosed in patients aged 18 to 65, and its duration was under 2 months. Blood was drawn at first hyperthyroidism diagnosis, before any ophthalmopathy symptoms. This clonotype occurred many times. Its antigen is undetermined.

The rearrangement joins TRBV11-2 to TRBJ1-1; TRBD1 is a possible D gene (5 bases). Sequencing input: blood. This sequence originates from a woman between 50 and 59 years old with Graves' hyperthyroidism that later progressed to Graves' ophthalmopathy. The CDR3 DNA is TGTGCCAGCAGCCCGGGACGGGGACCTGAAGCTTTCTTT. Translating it yields CASSPGRGPEAFF.